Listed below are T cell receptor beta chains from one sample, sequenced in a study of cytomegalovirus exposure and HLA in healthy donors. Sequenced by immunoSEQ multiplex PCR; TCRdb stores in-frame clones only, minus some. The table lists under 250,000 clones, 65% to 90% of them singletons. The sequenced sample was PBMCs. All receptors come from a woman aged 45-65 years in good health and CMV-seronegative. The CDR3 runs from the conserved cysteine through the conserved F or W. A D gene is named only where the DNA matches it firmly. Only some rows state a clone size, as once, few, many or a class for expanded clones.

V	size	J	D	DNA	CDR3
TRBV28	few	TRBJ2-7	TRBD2	TGTGCCAGCAGACTAGCGGGAGGGTCTTACGAGCAGTACTTC	CASRLAGGSYEQYF
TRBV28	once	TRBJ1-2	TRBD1	TGTGCCAGCAGAAATGGGGGACAGGGGGGTAGCTACACCTTC	CASRNGGQGGSYTF
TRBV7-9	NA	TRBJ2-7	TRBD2	TGTGCCAGCAGCTTAACTAGCGGGAGATCCTACGAGCAGTACTTC	CASSLTSGRSYEQYF
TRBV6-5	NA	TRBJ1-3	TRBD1	TGTGCCAGCAGTCGGACAGGGGGTCCTGGAAACACCATATATTTT	CASSRTGGPGNTIYF
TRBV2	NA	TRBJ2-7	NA	TGTGCCACCAGATACAGGGAATCCGGCGAGCAGTACTTC	CATRYRESGEQYF
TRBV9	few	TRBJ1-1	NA	TGTGCCAGCAGCGTAGTAGGGGACACTGAAGCTTTCTTT	CASSVVGDTEAFF
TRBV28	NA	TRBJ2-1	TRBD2	TGTGCCAGCAGCCTTCTAGCGGGAGGGCGGCAGTTCTTC	CASSLLAGGRQFF
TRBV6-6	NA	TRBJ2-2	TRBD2	TGTGCCAGCAGTTACTCCAAGCGGGGGAACACCGGGGAGCTGTTTTTT	CASSYSKRGNTGELFF
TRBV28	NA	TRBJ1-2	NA	TGTGCCAGCTTCCCATCAGGGGCTTTCCGCCCCAGGGGCTACACCTTC	CASFPSGAFRPRGYTF
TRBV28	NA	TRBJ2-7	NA	TGTGCCAGCAGTGCCCCGGACTGGGCTCCTCGCGAGCAGTACTTC	CASSAPDWAPREQYF
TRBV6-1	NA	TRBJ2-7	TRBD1	TGTGCCAGCAGTGAGAGGACAGGGCGGCGTAGAGAGCAGTACTTC	CASSERTGRRREQYF
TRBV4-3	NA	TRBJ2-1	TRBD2	TGCGCCAGCAGCCAAGATTTCGGACTAGCGGGAGGGTGGCAGTTCTTC	CASSQDFGLAGGWQFF
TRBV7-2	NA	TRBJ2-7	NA	TGTGCCAGCAGCTCTTACTACGAGCAGTACTTC	CASSSYYEQYF
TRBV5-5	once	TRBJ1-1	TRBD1	TGTGCCAGCAGCCCGCCTGGGACAGTGAACACTGAAGCTTTCTTT	CASSPPGTVNTEAFF
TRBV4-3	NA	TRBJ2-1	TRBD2	TGCGCCAGCAGCCACCACCTACCGACTAGCGGGCAGTACAATGAGCAGTTCTTC	CASSHHLPTSGQYNEQFF
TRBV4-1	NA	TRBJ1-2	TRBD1	TGCGCCAGCAGCCAGGGACAGGGCTATGGCTACACCTTC	CASSQGQGYGYTF
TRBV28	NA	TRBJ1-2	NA	TGTGCCAGCAGTTTATCTATGATCGACTATGGCTACACCTTC	CASSLSMIDYGYTF
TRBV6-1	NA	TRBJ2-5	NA	TGTGCCAGCAGTGGGACAAACCAAGAGACCCAGTACTTC	CASSGTNQETQYF
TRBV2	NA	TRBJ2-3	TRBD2	TGTGCCAGCAGTCCCAGGACTAGCGGGAGTGCAGATACGCAGTATTTT	CASSPRTSGSADTQYF
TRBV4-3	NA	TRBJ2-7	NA	TGCGCCAGCAGCCAGACCGGGACTGGGAATCGCGAGCAGTACTTC	CASSQTGTGNREQYF
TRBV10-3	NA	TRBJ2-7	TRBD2	TGTGCCATCAATCCTAGCGGGTTCAGCTCCTACGAGCAGTACTTC	CAINPSGFSSYEQYF
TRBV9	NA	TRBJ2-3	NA	TGTGCCAGCAGCGTAGGGGGACACGGCACAGATACGCAGTATTTT	CASSVGGHGTDTQYF
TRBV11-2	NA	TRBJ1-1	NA	TGTGCCAGCAGCGTGGTACTCCCGGGAGGAACTGAAGCTTTCTTT	CASSVVLPGGTEAFF
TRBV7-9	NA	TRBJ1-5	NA	TGTGCCAGCGGTCGGGGGGGCAATCAGCCCCAGCATTTT	CASGRGGNQPQHF
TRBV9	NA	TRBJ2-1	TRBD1	TGTGCCAGCACCCACGGGACAGCATCTTACAATGAGCAGTTCTTC	CASTHGTASYNEQFF
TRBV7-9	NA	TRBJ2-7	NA	TGTGCCAGCAGCCCAGGGGTCGTGCAGTACTTC	CASSPGVVQYF
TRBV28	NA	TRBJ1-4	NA	TGTGCCAGCAGCAAGCGGCAGGGGTGGGGTACAGGACTGTTTTTT	CASSKRQGWGTGLFF
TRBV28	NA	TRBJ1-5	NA	TGTGCCAGCAGGCCCGGGGGGAGGACCAATCAGCCCCAGCATTTT	CASRPGGRTNQPQHF
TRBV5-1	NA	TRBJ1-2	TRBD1	TGCGCCAGCAGCGAACACCGGGACAGGGTTTTTGGCTACACCTTC	CASSEHRDRVFGYTF
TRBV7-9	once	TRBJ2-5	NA	TGTGCCAGCAGCCTGGGACTGCAAGAGACCCAGTACTTC	CASSLGLQETQYF
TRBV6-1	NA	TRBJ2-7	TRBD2	TGTGCCAGCAGCGCGGGAGCGGCGGTTAGAGACGAGCAGTACTTC	CASSAGAAVRDEQYF
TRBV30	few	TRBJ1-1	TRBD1	TGTGCCTGGAGCGGGACAGACAAAGCTTTCTTT	CAWSGTDKAFF
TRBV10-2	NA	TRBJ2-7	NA	TGCGCCAGCAGCCCGAGCCCCTACGAGCAGTACTTC	CASSPSPYEQYF
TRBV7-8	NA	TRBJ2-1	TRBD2	TGTGCCAGCAGCTTCCGGACTAGCGGGAGTAGAGATGAGCAGTTCTTC	CASSFRTSGSRDEQFF
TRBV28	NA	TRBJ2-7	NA	TGTGCCAGCAGTTTTGAGGCGGGCTTCAGGAACCTCTACGAGCAGTACTTC	CASSFEAGFRNLYEQYF
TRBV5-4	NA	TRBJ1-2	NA	TGTGCCAGCAGCTTAGCAGGGGACTATGGCTACACCTTC	CASSLAGDYGYTF
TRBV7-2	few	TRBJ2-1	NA	TGTGCCAGCAGCCGAGGGGGCACTAGCGGTGAGCAGTTCTTC	CASSRGGTSGEQFF